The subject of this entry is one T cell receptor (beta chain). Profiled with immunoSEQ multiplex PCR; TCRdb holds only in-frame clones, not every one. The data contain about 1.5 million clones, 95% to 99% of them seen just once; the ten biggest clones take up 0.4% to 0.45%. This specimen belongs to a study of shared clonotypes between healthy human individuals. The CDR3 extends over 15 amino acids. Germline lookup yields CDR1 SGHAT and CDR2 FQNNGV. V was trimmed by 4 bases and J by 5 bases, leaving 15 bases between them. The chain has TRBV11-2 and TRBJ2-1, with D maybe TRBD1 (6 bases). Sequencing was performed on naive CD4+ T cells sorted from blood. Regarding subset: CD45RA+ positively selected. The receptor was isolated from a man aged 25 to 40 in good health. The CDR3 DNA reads TGTGCCAGCAGCTCACTACAGGGATCGAACAATGAGCAGTTCTTC. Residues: CASSSLQGSNNEQFF. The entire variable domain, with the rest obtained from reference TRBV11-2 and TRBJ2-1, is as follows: EAGVAQSPRYKIIEKRQSVAFWCNPISGHATLYWYQQILGQGPKLLIQFQNNGVVDDSQLPKDRFSAERLKGVDSTLKIQPAKLEDSAVYLCASSSLQGSNNEQFFGPGTRLTVL.